These T cell receptor beta chains were read from a single sample in a study of T cell repertoires in cytomegalovirus infection. MiXCR was run by TCRdb on the reads, yielding one entry per CDR3 protein. The sample has around 180,000 distinct CDR3 sequences; roughly 27% are singletons. The specimen sequenced was PBMCs. Every receptor here comes from a human donor in good health (CMV status not recorded). Some clones in this sample may be carry-over from other donors' samples. CDR3s include the opening cysteine and the closing phenylalanine or tryptophan. D genes are given only for firm matches. A clone size is listed for some rows: how often the clone was seen (once, few, many), or a class if it is expanded.

clone_size,v_call,j_call,d_call,cdr3_length,cdr3_nt,cdr3_aa
.,TRBV7-4,TRBJ1-5,.,14,TGTGCCAGCAGCTTAGCAGGGGAAGGTCAGCCCCAGCATTTT,CASSLAGEGQPQHF
few,TRBV7-9,TRBJ2-3,.,13,TGTGCCAGCAGCGGGCAGACCGGGTTCACGCAGTATTTT,CASSGQTGFTQYF
.,TRBV4-3,TRBJ2-6,TRBD1,19,TGCGCCAGCAGCCAAGGAGGACAGGGGGAAATCTCTGGGGCCAACGTCCTGACTTTC,CASSQGGQGEISGANVLTF
.,TRBV5-1,TRBJ2-2,.,14,TGCGCCAGCACTGTTCGAGGGTCCACCGGGGAGCTGTTTTTT,CASTVRGSTGELFF
few,TRBV6-1,TRBJ2-1,TRBD2,15,TGTGCCAGCAGGAGGGATAGCGGGGGAGCGAATGAGCAGTTCTTC,CASRRDSGGANEQFF
.,TRBV30,TRBJ2-3,TRBD1,14,TGTGCCTGGAGTATTGACAGGGGAAGAGATACGCAGTATTTT,CAWSIDRGRDTQYF
.,TRBV7-2,TRBJ2-1,TRBD2,16,TGTGCCAGCAGCTTAGAGGCTAGCGGGGGGTACAATGAGCAGTTCTTC,CASSLEASGGYNEQFF
few,TRBV11-2,TRBJ2-7,.,13,TGTGCCAGCCGAGACCTCGGGTTCTACGAGCAGTACTTC,CASRDLGFYEQYF
few,TRBV29-1,TRBJ1-1,.,12,TGCAGTACTGGTCTGGGGAACACTGAAGCTTTCTTT,CSTGLGNTEAFF
.,TRBV28,TRBJ1-2,.,14,TGTGCCAGCAGTTTGAACGGACCTAACTATGGCTACACCTTC,CASSLNGPNYGYTF
many,TRBV12-3/TRBV12-4,TRBJ2-7,TRBD1,18,TGTGCCAGCGGGAAAAGACAGGGGGCGAGGTTGAGATTTTACGAGCAGTACTTC,CASGKRQGARLRFYEQYF
.,TRBV20-1,TRBJ1-2,.,14,TGCAGTGCTAGACCTAGACAGGAAGGGTCTGACTACACCTTC,CSARPRQEGSDYTF
once,TRBV4-3,TRBJ1-5,.,13,TGCGCCAGCAGCCAGGGGGTGGTTCAGCCCCAGCATTTT,CASSQGVVQPQHF
many,TRBV7-2,TRBJ1-2,.,15,TGTGCCAGCAGCTCTCTAGGACAGCCTAACTATGGCTACACCTTC,CASSSLGQPNYGYTF
.,TRBV7-2,TRBJ2-7,.,14,TGTGCCAGCAGCTTAGCTAGAAGCTCCTACGAGCAGTACTTC,CASSLARSSYEQYF
many,TRBV6-5,TRBJ2-2,.,17,TGTGCCAGCAGTTACTCAGGGGGGCCCCTGAACACCGGGGAGCTGTTTTTT,CASSYSGGPLNTGELFF
few,TRBV7-6,TRBJ2-3,.,16,TGTGCCAGCAGCTTAACGGCTCGCGCGGGGTTAGATACGCAGTATTTT,CASSLTARAGLDTQYF
many,TRBV7-2,TRBJ2-3,TRBD1,14,TGTGCCAGCAGCTTACAGGGGGAAAGAGATACGCAGTATTTT,CASSLQGERDTQYF
many,TRBV7-2,TRBJ2-2,.,14,TGTGCCAGCAGCTTCAACAGGGATTCCGGGGAGCTGTTTTTT,CASSFNRDSGELFF
.,TRBV12-3/TRBV12-4,TRBJ1-5,.,16,TGTGCCAGCAGCTTACAGACAAGGGCCAACAATCAGCCCCAGCATTTT,CASSLQTRANNQPQHF
few,TRBV5-1,TRBJ1-2,.,15,TGCGCCAGCAGCTTAACCGGGACAAGTAACTATGGCTACACCTTC,CASSLTGTSNYGYTF
few,TRBV4-2,TRBJ1-1,.,14,TGTGCCAGCAGCCCCGAGGGCATTGGCACTGAAGCTTTCTTT,CASSPEGIGTEAFF
few,TRBV2,TRBJ1-1,.,13,TGTGCCAGCAGTGAAGCGCTTCGGACTGTGGCTTTCTTT,CASSEALRTVAFF
few,TRBV29-1,TRBJ2-7,.,12,TGCAGCGTCGCGGTGCAGGGCTACGAGCAGTACTTC,CSVAVQGYEQYF
.,TRBV2,TRBJ1-5,.,13,TGTGCCAGCACCTCTCTGGAGAATCAGCCCCAGCATTTT,CASTSLENQPQHF
few,TRBV12-3/TRBV12-4,TRBJ1-1,TRBD1,14,TGTGCCAGCAGCCTCGACGGACAGGACACTGAAGCTTTCTTT,CASSLDGQDTEAFF
few,TRBV7-2,TRBJ2-7,.,15,TGTGCCAGCAGCTTAAGAGGGGGGGGTACCTACGAGCAGTACTTC,CASSLRGGGTYEQYF
.,TRBV20-1,TRBJ1-6,.,13,TGCAGTGCTAGGTTAGGGGGGGATTCACCCCTCCACTTT,CSARLGGDSPLHF
.,TRBV7-2,TRBJ2-7,TRBD2,15,TGTGCCAGCAGCTTAGAAGCGGGGGGGCGATACGAGCAGTACTTC,CASSLEAGGRYEQYF
.,TRBV29-1,TRBJ2-7,.,12,TGCAGCGTTTCGACAGGTTTGAACGAGCAGTACTTC,CSVSTGLNEQYF
few,TRBV27,TRBJ1-5,.,18,TGTGCCAGCAGGATCTCCTCCGGGACCAGGGGATTGTATCAGCCCCAGCATTTT,CASRISSGTRGLYQPQHF
many,TRBV19,TRBJ1-3,.,12,TGTGCCAGTAGTATCACCGGGAACACCATATATTTT,CASSITGNTIYF
few,TRBV12-3/TRBV12-4,TRBJ1-2,TRBD1,16,TGTGCCAGCAGTTCCCACCGGGGACAGGGGTTCGGTGGCTACACCTTC,CASSSHRGQGFGGYTF
.,TRBV5-6,TRBJ1-2,.,15,TGTGCCAGCAGCTTGGATTTCGGAGGGGCCTATGGCTACACCTTC,CASSLDFGGAYGYTF
many,TRBV7-2,TRBJ1-1,.,15,TGTGCCAGCTCGGGAGGTAAGGGGGTGAACACTGAAGCTTTCTTT,CASSGGKGVNTEAFF
many,TRBV7-2,TRBJ1-1,TRBD1,16,TGTGCCAGCAGCCCTATTGCCGGACAGGGGCGACCAGTGGCTTTCTTT,CASSPIAGQGRPVAFF
few,TRBV14,TRBJ2-1,TRBD1,15,TGTGCCAGCAGCCAAGTGACAGGGGAGAACAATGAGCAGTTCTTC,CASSQVTGENNEQFF
few,TRBV7-9,TRBJ2-1,TRBD1,15,TGTGCCAGCAGCCCCAGACAGGGAACCTACAATGAGCAGTTCTTC,CASSPRQGTYNEQFF
.,TRBV23-1,TRBJ2-5,.,18,TGCGCCAGCCCGAACAAGGGAGGACGAACAGGGCCTCAAGAGACCCAGTACTTC,CASPNKGGRTGPQETQYF
few,TRBV19,TRBJ1-5,.,16,TGTGCCAGTAGTATATCGAGGGGGAAACACAATCAGCCCCAGCATTTT,CASSISRGKHNQPQHF
.,TRBV7-2,TRBJ1-5,.,16,TGTGCCAGCAGCTTAGCGGGGGGGCGCCTGGATCAGCCCCAGCATTTT,CASSLAGGRLDQPQHF
many,TRBV7-2,TRBJ2-5,.,14,TGTGCCAGCAGCTTAGCTACAGAGGTGGAGACCCAGTACTTC,CASSLATEVETQYF
few,TRBV2,TRBJ2-2,.,16,TGTGCCAGCAGCCCCCTGGGGGGCGTCTCCATCGGGGAGCTGTTTTTT,CASSPLGGVSIGELFF